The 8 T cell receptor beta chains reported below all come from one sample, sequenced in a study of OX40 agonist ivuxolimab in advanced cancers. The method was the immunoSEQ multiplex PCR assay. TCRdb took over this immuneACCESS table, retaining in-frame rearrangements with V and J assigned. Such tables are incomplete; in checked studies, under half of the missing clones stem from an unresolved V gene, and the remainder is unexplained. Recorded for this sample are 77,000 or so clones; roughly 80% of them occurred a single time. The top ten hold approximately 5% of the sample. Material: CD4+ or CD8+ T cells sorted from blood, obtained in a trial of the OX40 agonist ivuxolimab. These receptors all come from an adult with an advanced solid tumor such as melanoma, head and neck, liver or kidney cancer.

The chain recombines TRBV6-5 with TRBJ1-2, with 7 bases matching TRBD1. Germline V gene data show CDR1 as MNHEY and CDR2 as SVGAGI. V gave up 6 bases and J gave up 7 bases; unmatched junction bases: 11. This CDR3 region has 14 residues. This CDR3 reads CASSPQGGKGGYTF. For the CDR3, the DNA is TGTGCCAGCAGCCCCCAGGGGGGCAAGGGTGGCTACACCTTC.

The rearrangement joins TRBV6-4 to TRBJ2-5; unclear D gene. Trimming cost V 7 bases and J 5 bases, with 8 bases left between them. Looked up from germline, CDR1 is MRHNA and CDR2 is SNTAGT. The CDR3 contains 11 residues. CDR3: CASTHGETQYF. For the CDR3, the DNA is TGTGCCAGCACCCACGGGGAGACCCAGTACTTC.

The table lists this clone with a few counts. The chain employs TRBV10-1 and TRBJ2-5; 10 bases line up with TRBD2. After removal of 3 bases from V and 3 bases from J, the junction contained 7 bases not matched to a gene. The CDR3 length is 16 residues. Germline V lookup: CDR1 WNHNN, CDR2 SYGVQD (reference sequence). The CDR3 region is CASSEHSTSGEETQYF. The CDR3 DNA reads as TGCGCCAGCAGTGAACACAGCACTAGCGGGGAAGAGACCCAGTACTTC.

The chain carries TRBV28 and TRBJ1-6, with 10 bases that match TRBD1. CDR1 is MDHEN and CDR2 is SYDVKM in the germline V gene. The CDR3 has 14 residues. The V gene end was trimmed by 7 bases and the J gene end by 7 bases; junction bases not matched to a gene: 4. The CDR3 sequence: CASTTGQGNSPLHF. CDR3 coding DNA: TGTGCCAGCACCACGGGACAGGGGAATTCACCCCTCCACTTT.

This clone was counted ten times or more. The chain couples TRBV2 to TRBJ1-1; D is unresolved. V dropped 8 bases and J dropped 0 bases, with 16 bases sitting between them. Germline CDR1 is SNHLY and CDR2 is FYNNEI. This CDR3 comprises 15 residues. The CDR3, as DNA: TGTGCCAGCGGCGCGGGAGGGCCCATGAACACTGAAGCTTTCTTT. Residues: CASGAGGPMNTEAFF.

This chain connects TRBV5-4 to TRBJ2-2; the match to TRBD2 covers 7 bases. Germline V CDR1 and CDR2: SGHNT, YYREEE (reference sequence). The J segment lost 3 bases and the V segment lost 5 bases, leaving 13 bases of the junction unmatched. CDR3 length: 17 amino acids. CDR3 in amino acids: CASSSLTGTTYTGELFF. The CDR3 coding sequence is TGTGCCAGCAGTTCTCTCACCGGGACTACCTACACCGGGGAGCTGTTTTTT.

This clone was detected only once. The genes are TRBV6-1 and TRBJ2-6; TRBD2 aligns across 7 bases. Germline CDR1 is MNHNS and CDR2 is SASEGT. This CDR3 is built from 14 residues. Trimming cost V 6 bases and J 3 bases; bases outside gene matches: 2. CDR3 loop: CASRRGDGANVLTF. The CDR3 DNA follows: TGTGCCAGCAGACGGGGGGATGGGGCCAACGTCCTGACTTTC.

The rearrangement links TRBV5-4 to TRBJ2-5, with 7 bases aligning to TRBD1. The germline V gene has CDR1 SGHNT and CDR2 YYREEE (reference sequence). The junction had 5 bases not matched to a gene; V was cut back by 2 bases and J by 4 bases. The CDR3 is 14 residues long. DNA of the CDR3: TGTGCCAGCAGCTTTAAAGGGGGCCGAGAGACCCAGTACTTC. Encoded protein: CASSFKGGRETQYF.